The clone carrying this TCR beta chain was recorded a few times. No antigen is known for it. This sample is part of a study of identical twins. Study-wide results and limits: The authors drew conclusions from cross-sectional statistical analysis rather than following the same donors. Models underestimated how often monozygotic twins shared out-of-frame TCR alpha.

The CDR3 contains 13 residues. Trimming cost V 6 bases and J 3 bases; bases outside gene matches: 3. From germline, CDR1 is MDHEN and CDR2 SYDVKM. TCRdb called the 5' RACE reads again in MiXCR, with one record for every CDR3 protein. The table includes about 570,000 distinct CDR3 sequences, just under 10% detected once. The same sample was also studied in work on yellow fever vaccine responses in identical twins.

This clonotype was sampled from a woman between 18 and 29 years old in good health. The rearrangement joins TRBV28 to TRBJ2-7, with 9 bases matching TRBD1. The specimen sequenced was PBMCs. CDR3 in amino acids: CASRKTGGYEQYF. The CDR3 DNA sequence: TGTGCCAGCAGAAAGACAGGGGGCTACGAGCAGTACTTC.